This TCR beta chain was documented in a study of blood T cell repertoires in COVID-19 (dated by TCRdb to 2019 to 2021). Notes on the research overall: Collaborator samples came from the United States, Italy and Spain and covered acute and convalescent phases of COVID-19. The prospective study material was composed of cDNA or gDNA derived from T cells, B-cell-depleted T cells, or PBMCs. Subjects who had been exposed to COVID-19, were actively infected with it, or had recovered from it provided the deeply sampled blood TCRbeta repertoires that made up the dataset. The repertoires were released in a freely available public database intended as a resource for research on the immune response to SARS-CoV-2. The samples were drawn from two sources: the first 160 participants of the ongoing ImmuneRACE study, and 1,200 or so subjects contributed by 6 global collaborators. Sample metadata almost always included a de-identified subject ID, COVID-19 status, age in years and sex. Where HLA class I and class II types were available, the types were taken from metadata supplied by the sample provider, not from assay-based typing. Broad study findings and their caveats: Clinical and demographic metadata were provided uncurated, with the amount varying by source and participant.

CDR1 and CDR2 are drawn from the germline V gene: SGHDT, YYEEEE. V loses 2 bases at its end and J loses 6 bases; junction bases beyond the gene matches: 7. The CDR3 starts with the cysteine, ends with the phenylalanine, and has 15 residues. The read is trimmed to its CDR3 DNA, 45 bases read in frame from base 1. The immunoSEQ Assay, a bias-controlled multiplex PCR, was used to amplify TCRbeta CDR3 regions from genomic DNA. Processing in the source paper ran as follows. The number of nucleated cells in each sample was estimated from the amplification of reference gene primers within the assay. To quantify the absolute abundance of each unique TCRbeta CDR3 rearrangement, sequence reads were collapsed and filtered. For each sample, productive Simpson clonality was calculated by taking the square root of Simpson's diversity index across productive rearrangements. Held by TCRdb, this immuneACCESS table contains in-frame sequences only and omits some clones. Under half of the omission traces to an unresolved V gene where checked; the cause of the rest is unknown. That table supplies the V and J calls and clone size; D and trimming were determined from the DNA. Counted in this sample were about 97,000 clones; more than 70% of them appeared once. Jointly, the top ten make up around 10% of the sample.

Each collaborating institution followed its own protocols to collect whole blood in K2EDTA tubes. Collaborator samples were shipped for TCRbeta analysis as frozen whole blood, isolated PBMCs, or DNA extracted from either sample type. A word on this clone: No antigen is known for it. The input lacks base qualities; no much larger clone sits a single base away.

The TCR originated in a young woman with acute or convalescent COVID-19. Sample: peripheral blood. Here the chain combines TRBV5-6 and TRBJ2-7, with 11 central nucleotides matching TRBD1. The sequenced DNA is TGTGCCAGCAGCTTTGGACAGGGGGCGCGATCCGAGCAGTACTTC. This codes for CASSFGQGARSEQYF.